A single sample is the source of the 22 T cell receptor beta chains below, sequenced in a study of radiation and T cells in renal cell carcinoma. Time point specified: baseline pretreatment blood. Treatment given: 15 Gy SBRT to primary tumor, nephrectomy 4 weeks later. The data were produced by immunoSEQ multiplex PCR, yet TCRdb's version contains in-frame clones alone and is incomplete. This table has 150,000 or so clones, approximately 87% appearing once. This specimen consisted of blood, obtained from a patient whose treatment included radiotherapy and nephrectomy. All receptors derive from a woman aged 45-65 years with renal cell carcinoma.

This clone was seen a single time. V is TRBV4-1 and J is TRBJ2-2; the D is unclear. V lost 2 bases and J lost 1, with 8 bases in between. The CDR3 is made up of 15 amino acids. Germline CDR1 is MGHRA and CDR2 is YSYEKL. The CDR3 loop reads CASSQIPLNTGELFF. CDR3 bases: TGCGCCAGCAGCCAAATTCCGCTGAACACCGGGGAGCTGTTTTTT.

V and J are TRBV5-4 and TRBJ2-3; 9 bases match TRBD2. The CDR3 totals 16 residues. Unmatched junction bases numbered 7, after V lost 0 bases and J lost 5 bases. Germline values: CDR1 SGHNT, CDR2 YYREEE (reference sequence). The CDR3 protein is CASSLAGLAGKDTQYF. The CDR3 bases are TGTGCCAGCAGCTTGGCGGGGCTAGCGGGGAAAGATACGCAGTATTTT. The variable domain in full, with the rest retrieved from reference TRBV5-4 and TRBJ2-3, is ETGVTQSPTHLIKTRGQQVTLRCSSQSGHNTVSWYQQALGQGPQFIFQYYREEENGRGNFPPRFSGLQFPNYSSELNVNALELDDSALYLCASSLAGLAGKDTQYFGPGTRLTVL.

This chain links TRBV6-5 with TRBJ2-7; no definite D call. Trimming shortened V by 0 bases and J by 5 bases, and 2 bases separated the two germline ends. The CDR3 loop spans 11 amino acids. Looked up from germline, CDR1 is MNHEY and CDR2 is SVGAGI. CDR3 sequence (DNA): TGTGCCAGCAGTTACTCAGACGAGCAGTACTTC. Its protein is CASSYSDEQYF.

This clone has only a few counts. The chain links TRBV7-8 to TRBJ1-6; 7 nucleotides agree with TRBD1. CDR1 and CDR2 (germline): SGHVS, FQNEAQ. J gave up 8 bases and V 5 bases, and 6 bases lay outside the gene matches. The CDR3 length is 14 residues. The CDR3 is CASSPTGTHSPLHF. The CDR3 DNA reads as TGTGCCAGCAGCCCGACAGGGACGCATTCACCCCTCCACTTT.

This chain joins TRBV29-1 and TRBJ2-2, with a tentative D call TRBD2 (5 bases). The germline V gene encodes CDR1 SQVTM and CDR2 ANQGSEA. CDR3 length: 13 residues. Between the trimmed V and J ends, which lost 3 bases and 4 bases, there was a span of 9 bases. This chain's CDR3 is CSVDRGITGELFF. The CDR3 nucleotides read TGCAGCGTTGACCGAGGGATCACCGGGGAGCTGTTTTTT.

This rearrangement joins TRBV27 to TRBJ1-5; TRBD1 aligns across 11 bases. This CDR3 region has 15 residues. CDR1 MNHEY and CDR2 SMNVEV come from the germline V gene (reference sequence). After removal of 5 bases from V and 6 bases from J, the junction contained 6 bases not matched to a gene. The CDR3 DNA reads TGTGCCAGCAGTGGAGGGACAGGGGGGCGTCAGCCCCAGCATTTT. Encoded protein: CASSGGTGGRQPQHF.

J is TRBJ1-1 and V is TRBV11-2, with a weak D call TRBD1 (5 bases). The CDR3 totals 13 residues. Germline lookup yields CDR1 SGHAT and CDR2 FQNNGV. The V gene lost 6 bases and the J gene lost 4 bases, with 12 bases spanning the gap. The CDR3 region has the DNA TGTGCCAGCAGTATGGTGGGGGGCACTGAAGCTTTCTTT. It is translated as CASSMVGGTEAFF.

The CDR3 spells CASSLEAVHQPQHF. CDR3 bases: TGTGCCAGCAGCTTAGAAGCAGTCCATCAGCCCCAGCATTTT. The J gene is TRBJ1-5, the V gene TRBV11-2, with D unresolved. The V and J ends lost 0 bases and 5 bases respectively, with 8 bases between them. Germline V lookup: CDR1 SGHAT, CDR2 FQNNGV. The CDR3 sequence is 14 residues long. Full variable domain (outside the CDR3, taken from reference TRBV11-2 and TRBJ1-5): EAGVAQSPRYKIIEKRQSVAFWCNPISGHATLYWYQQILGQGPKLLIQFQNNGVVDDSQLPKDRFSAERLKGVDSTLKIQPAKLEDSAVYLCASSLEAVHQPQHFGDGTRLSIL.

This chain connects TRBV4-1 to TRBJ1-2; D not certain. Germline CDR1 is MGHRA and CDR2 is YSYEKL. Trimming removed 4 bases at V and 0 bases at J, with 15 bases between. The CDR3 length is 16 residues. The CDR3 DNA sequence: TGCGCCAGCAGCCCCGTCCTTCAGCCTACTAACTATGGCTACACCTTC. Amino acid sequence: CASSPVLQPTNYGYTF.

This chain connects TRBV29-1 to TRBJ1-2; no definite D call. Germline CDR1 SQVTM, CDR2 ANQGSEA. V lost 3 bases, J lost 3 bases, and 8 bases lay in between. CDR3 length: 12 amino acids. For the CDR3, the DNA is TGCAGCGTTGAGGAACAGTACTATGGCTACACCTTC. Its translation is CSVEEQYYGYTF.

This rearrangement joins TRBV4-3 to TRBJ2-1; a weak D match, TRBD2 (5 bases). The germline V gene has CDR1 LGHNA and CDR2 YSLEER. This CDR3 spans 15 amino acids. Trimming took 0 bases from V and 9 from J, leaving 15 bases between them. CDR3 nucleotides: TGCGCCAGCAGCCAAGAGAGGAGGTCGGGCTTTGAGCAGTTCTTC. It encodes CASSQERRSGFEQFF.

The chain has TRBV7-2 and TRBJ1-2, with 7 positions matching TRBD1. Germline CDR1 reads SGHTA; CDR2 reads FQGNSA. This CDR3 is 17 amino acids long. After removal of 1 base from V and 1 base from J, the junction contained 9 bases not matched to a gene. For the CDR3, the DNA is TGTGCCAGCAGCTTAGTTTTGTTGGGACAGAATAACTATGGCTACACCTTC. Translating it yields CASSLVLLGQNNYGYTF.

This clone was counted once. V is TRBV6-1 and J is TRBJ2-5; D might be TRBD2 (5 bases). CDR1 is MNHNS and CDR2 is SASEGT in the germline V gene. The CDR3 sequence is 14 residues long. The ends were cut back, 1 base at V and 2 bases at J, with 8 bases in the middle. The chain's CDR3 is CASSEVGEQETQYF. The CDR3 nucleotides are TGTGCCAGCAGTGAAGTGGGAGAACAAGAGACCCAGTACTTC.

With respect to this clone: Sequence at one end of the junction differs from germline and may be a read error. The chain uses TRBV4-2 and TRBJ1-2; D remains ambiguous. The germline V gene has CDR1 LGHNA and CDR2 YNFKEQ. This CDR3 has 11 residues. DNA for the CDR3: TGTGCCAGCAGCCAGTTTCCGTTCTCATTTTTC. This gives the protein CASSQFPFSFF.

The rearrangement links TRBV14 to TRBJ1-2; the D is unclear. CDR1 is SGHDN and CDR2 is FVKESK in the germline V gene. V gave up 0 bases and J gave up 0 bases, with 8 bases separating them. The CDR3 totals 15 residues. The CDR3: CASSQEPGPNYGYTF. CDR3 bases: TGTGCCAGCAGCCAAGAGCCCGGACCTAACTATGGCTACACCTTC.

The rearrangement joins TRBV27 to TRBJ1-5, with a possible D match to TRBD1 (5 bases). The CDR3 is 14 amino acids. Trimming took 5 bases from V and 5 from J, leaving 13 bases between them. The germline V gene has CDR1 MNHEY and CDR2 SMNVEV (reference sequence). The DNA for the CDR3 is TGTGCCAGCAGTCCCCCCGGGGGGGATCAGCCCCAGCATTTT. Amino acids: CASSPPGGDQPQHF.

The genes are TRBV5-4 and TRBJ2-3, with 15 bases identical to TRBD2. CDR3 length equals 18 residues. V shed 4 bases and J 0 bases; nucleotides not matched to a gene: 6. Germline V gives CDR1 SGHNT, CDR2 YYREEE (reference sequence). The CDR3 loop is CASSRGLAGGSSTDTQYF. The CDR3 DNA is TGTGCCAGCAGCAGGGGACTAGCGGGGGGTTCTAGCACAGATACGCAGTATTTT.

The chain joins TRBV5-8 to TRBJ1-2, with unresolved D. The germline V and J ends were trimmed by 1 base and 0 bases, with 4 bases remaining between them. Germline V CDR1 and CDR2: SGHTS, YDEGEE. The CDR3 loop spans 13 amino acids. CDR3 bases: TGTGCCAGCAGCTTGACAGCTAACTATGGCTACACCTTC. Its translation is CASSLTANYGYTF.

The V gene is TRBV25-1, the J gene TRBJ1-2; tentatively, D is TRBD1 (5 bases). Trimming pared 5 bases from V and 8 bases from J, leaving 18 bases between. The CDR3 contains 14 residues. The germline gives CDR1 MGHDK, CDR2 SYGVNS. The CDR3 region has the DNA TGTGCCAGCAGTACCCCGGGACCTAACCGAGGCTACACCTTC. Protein product: CASSTPGPNRGYTF.

This chain's CDR3 is CAWRRTSNTGELFF. DNA for the CDR3: TGTGCCTGGAGGCGGACTTCGAACACCGGGGAGCTGTTTTTT. The chain couples TRBV30 to TRBJ2-2, with a possible D match to TRBD2 (5 bases). Trimming pared 3 bases from V and 0 bases from J, leaving 8 bases between. The CDR3 covers 14 residues. Germline V gene data show CDR1 as GTSNPN and CDR2 as SVGIG (reference sequence). The entire variable domain, with the rest obtained from reference TRBV30 and TRBJ2-2, is as follows: SQTIHQWPATLVQPVGSPLSLECTVEGTSNPNLYWYRQAAGRGLQLLFYSVGIGQISSEVPQNLSASRPQDRQFILSSKKLLLSDSGFYLCAWRRTSNTGELFFGEGSRLTVL.

V gene TRBV7-2 combines with J gene TRBJ2-7; the D is unclear. CDR1 is SGHTA and CDR2 is FQGNSA in the germline V gene. The CDR3 is 15 amino acids. Trimming took off 6 bases at V and 0 bases at J, with 15 bases between the two ends. The CDR3 sequence: CASSWTPWSSYEQYF. The CDR3 bases are TGTGCCAGCAGTTGGACCCCCTGGAGCTCCTACGAGCAGTACTTC.

The sample holds one count of this clone. The chain combines TRBV2 with TRBJ2-3, with TRBD2 as a possible D gene (5 bases). Trimming pared 2 bases from V and 3 bases from J, leaving 12 bases between. The CDR3 runs to 15 residues. Looked up from germline, CDR1 is SNHLY and CDR2 is FYNNEI. CDR3 protein: CASSETPSLTDTQYF. The CDR3 bases are TGTGCCAGCAGTGAAACCCCTAGCTTGACAGATACGCAGTATTTT. The full variable domain, with the rest looked up from reference TRBV2 and TRBJ2-3, is EPEVTQTPSHQVTQMGQEVILRCVPISNHLYFYWYRQILGQKVEFLVSFYNNEISEKSEIFDDQFSVERPDGSNFTLKIRSTKLEDSAMYFCASSETPSLTDTQYFGPGTRLTVL.